These T cell receptor beta chains were read from a single sample in a study of shared clonotypes between healthy human individuals. Measured with immunoSEQ multiplex PCR; TCRdb has only the in-frame clones, and not every one. The data hold 2 million to 2.5 million clones, with approximately 95% observed a single time. The source material was naive CD4+ T cells from PBMCs. Receptor source: a man aged 18 to 29 in good health. Some clones in this sample may be carry-over from other donors' samples. The CDR3 runs from the conserved cysteine through the conserved F or W. The order of the fields is D gene, CDR3 length, V gene, CDR3 protein. The D gene is left open where the match is weak.

d_gene: -; len: 15; v_gene: TRBV29-1; CDR3aa: CSARPGGGNTDTQYF
d_gene: -; len: 12; v_gene: TRBV28; CDR3aa: CASRRGSETQYF
d_gene: -; len: 12; v_gene: TRBV7-2; CDR3aa: CASSPMVNIQYF
d_gene: -; len: 13; v_gene: TRBV19; CDR3aa: CASSRRYNQPQHF
d_gene: -; len: 14; v_gene: TRBV19; CDR3aa: CASTPRPGTYGYTF
d_gene: -; len: 12; v_gene: TRBV9; CDR3aa: CARRGKYYGYTF
d_gene: TRBD1; len: 18; v_gene: TRBV6-4; CDR3aa: CASIIPGTGIESNQPQHF
d_gene: TRBD2; len: 14; v_gene: TRBV2; CDR3aa: CASSPSGLNNEQFF
d_gene: TRBD2; len: 17; v_gene: TRBV5-1; CDR3aa: CASSLVLAGSSTDTQYF
d_gene: -; len: 15; v_gene: TRBV16; CDR3aa: CASSQRRGSGDTQYF
d_gene: TRBD2; len: 15; v_gene: TRBV7-8; CDR3aa: CASSSRLAGAYEQYF
d_gene: -; len: 16; v_gene: TRBV5-1; CDR3aa: CASSLEGANSNQPQHF
d_gene: -; len: 13; v_gene: TRBV7-9; CDR3aa: CASSLASHYEQYF
d_gene: TRBD2; len: 14; v_gene: TRBV19; CDR3aa: CASSYSGSRNEQFF
d_gene: -; len: 15; v_gene: TRBV7-9; CDR3aa: CASSLVAGTLNEQFF